The 31 T cell receptor beta chains listed next were all sequenced from one sample in a study of prognosis after radiotherapy for stage I lung cancer. TCR beta CDR3 amplification from genomic DNA was performed by two-round multiplex PCR. TRBV and TRBJ genes each had their own specific primers in first-round PCR. TCRdb ran MiXCR on the multiplex PCR reads and lists one entry per CDR3 protein. This sample has 20,000 to 25,000 distinct CDR3 sequences; around 36% occur once, and the top ten carry 62%. Sequenced here: PBMCs, sampled before or after stereotactic body radiation therapy (not recorded which). These receptors were collected from a donor aged 50 or older with non-small cell lung cancer.

Ten or more counts support this clonotype. The chain is built from TRBV20-1 and TRBJ2-1; D might be TRBD2 (6 bases). The CDR3 loop spans 14 amino acids. In germline, CDR1 is DFQATT, CDR2 SNEGSKA (reference sequence). V was trimmed by 2 bases and J by 4 bases, leaving 12 bases between them. This CDR3 is CSARPSGPYNEQFF. The CDR3 DNA reads as TGCAGTGCTAGACCCAGCGGGCCGTACAATGAGCAGTTCTTC.

V gene TRBV6-2 or TRBV6-3 combines with J gene TRBJ2-1; a possible D gene is TRBD2 (5 bases). This CDR3 spans 16 amino acids. V was cut by 5 bases and J by 15 bases, with 29 bases left in between. Germline V gene sequence: CDR1 MNHEY, CDR2 SVGEGT. The CDR3 spells CASSGSRAGSYNKRFF. DNA for the CDR3: TGTGCCAGCAGTGGATCGAGGGCAGGATCCTACAATAAGCGGTTCTTC.

This clonotype was seen repeatedly, ten times or more. Without the conserved terminal phenylalanine or tryptophan, this CDR3 likely stems from a read error. Because the CDR3's place on the DNA is in doubt, the DNA is left out and the CDR3 is given as listed by TCRdb. The chain links TRBV11-2 to TRBJ2-7; the tabulated D call, TRBD2, remains unverified against the DNA. Per the germline V gene, CDR1 is SGHAT and CDR2 is FQNNGV. The CDR3 totals 13 residues, both ends included. The CDR3 loop reads CASSLRRSTPASI.

This clonotype was seen at least ten times. The chain uses TRBV11-2 and TRBJ2-5, with 10 bases identical to TRBD1. Germline lookup yields CDR1 SGHAT and CDR2 FQNNGV. The CDR3 spans 15 residues. J was trimmed by 1 base and V by 3 bases; bases with no gene match: 2. The CDR3 region is CASSFGTGVQETQYF. The CDR3, as DNA: TGTGCCAGCAGCTTCGGGACAGGGGTCCAAGAGACCCAGTACTTC.

The genes are TRBV30 and TRBJ1-1, with D unclear. The V end was cut by 4 bases, the J end by 1 base, with 7 bases between. Germline V CDR1 and CDR2: GTSNPN, SVGIG (reference sequence). The CDR3 covers 12 residues. The CDR3 sequence: CAWKQKNTEAFF. CDR3 DNA sequence: TGTGCCTGGAAACAGAAGAACACTGAAGCTTTCTTT.

In this sample, this clonotype turned up many times. V usage is TRBV5-1 and J usage is TRBJ2-5; perhaps TRBD1 as D (6 bases). Per germline, CDR1 SGHRS and CDR2 YFSETQ. V lost 4 bases, J lost 3 bases, and 10 bases lay in between. The CDR3 runs 13 residues. The CDR3 loop is CASSPGQKETQYF. For the CDR3, the DNA is TGCGCCAGCAGCCCCGGACAGAAAGAGACCCAGTACTTC.

To note about this clonotype: A much larger clone differs from this one at a single base, so this may be a read error. V and J are TRBV6-2 or TRBV6-3 and TRBJ2-7; a possible D gene is TRBD1 (5 bases). CDR1 and CDR2 (germline): MNHEY, SVGEGT. The CDR3 is 14 residues long. The CDR3 DNA follows: TGTGCCAGCAGTTACTCGAGCTGGGGCTACGAGCGGTACTTC. Translated: CASSYSSWGYERYF.

This clonotype was found many times. This rearrangement joins TRBV11-2 to TRBJ2-7; D gene ambiguous. Looked up from germline, CDR1 is SGHAT and CDR2 is FQNNGV. This CDR3 region has 12 residues. The V end was cut by 5 bases, the J end by 1 base, with 6 bases between. The DNA for the CDR3 is TGTGCCAGCAGCCCCTCTTCCTACGAGCAGTACTTC. Protein sequence: CASSPSSYEQYF. The complete variable domain, with remaining parts taken from reference TRBV11-2 and TRBJ2-7, reads EAGVAQSPRYKIIEKRQSVAFWCNPISGHATLYWYQQILGQGPKLLIQFQNNGVVDDSQLPKDRFSAERLKGVDSTLKIQPAKLEDSAVYLCASSPSSYEQYFGPGTRLTVT.

This clonotype ranks as medium-sized. The V and J genes are TRBV4-1 and TRBJ1-5; TRBD1 matches 8 bases. Germline lookup yields CDR1 MGHRA and CDR2 YSYEKL. The CDR3 covers 15 residues. With V trimmed by 2 bases and J by 3 bases, 3 bases remained unmatched. The DNA for the CDR3 is TGCGCCAGCAGCCAACAGGGGGCTTCCAATCAGCCCCAGCATTTT. Amino acids: CASSQQGASNQPQHF.

Points on this clonotype: This likely came from a read error, as a far larger clone is one base away. V is TRBV7-8 and J is TRBJ2-7, with D unresolved. Trimming stripped 7 bases from V and 3 bases from J, with 16 bases between. CDR3 length equals 14 residues. The germline gives CDR1 SGHVS, CDR2 FQNEAQ. CDR3 protein: CASNLDPSSYEQYF. The CDR3 DNA reads TGTGCCAGCAACCTCGACCCCAGCAGCTACGAGCAGTACTTC.

The CDR3 DNA reads as TGTGCCAGCAGCTTAGAAGGGGGCTCTGGGGCCAACGTCCTGACTTTC. Translated: CASSLEGGSGANVLTF. The V gene is TRBV7-9, the J gene TRBJ2-6; tentatively, D is TRBD1 (6 bases). This CDR3 has 16 amino acids. CDR1 is SEHNR, CDR2 FQNEAQ, per germline (reference sequence). With 1 base removed from V and 0 bases from J, the gap between germline ends came to 7 bases.

The rearrangement links TRBV12-3 or TRBV12-4 to TRBJ2-2; 12 bases fit TRBD1. The CDR3 spans 16 residues. J lost 14 bases, V lost 6 bases, and 16 bases had no gene match. The CDR3 spells CASSRWGQGATGVLFF. In DNA, the CDR3 is TGTGCCAGCAGCAGGTGGGGACAGGGGGCCACCGGGGTTCTGTTTTTT.

On this clonotype itself: A far larger clone is a single base away, which makes a read error likely. The rearrangement joins TRBV9 to TRBJ1-2; possibly TRBD1 for D (5 bases). CDR3 length equals 13 residues. Germline CDR1 SGDLS, CDR2 YYNGEE. CDR3: CASSLYRSFGYTF. The CDR3 DNA is TGCGCCAGCAGCTTGTACAGGTCCTTTGGCTACACCTTC.

This clonotype was recorded at least ten times. At one boundary the junction diverges from the germline segment, which might be a read error. The chain uses TRBV6-4 and TRBJ2-1; the D gene is possibly TRBD2 (6 bases). CDR1 and CDR2 (germline): MRHNA, SNTAGT. The CDR3 contains 16 residues. CDR3 sequence reads: CASSYSIGSSYNEQFF. As DNA, the CDR3 is TGTGCCAGCAGTTACTCGATCGGGAGCTCCTACAATGAGCAGTTCTTC.

The chain has TRBV3-1 and TRBJ1-5; no clear D gene. Germline V gives CDR1 LGHDT, CDR2 YNNKEL (reference sequence). The CDR3 is 13 amino acids. The V and J ends lost 1 base and 6 bases respectively, with 7 bases between them. The CDR3 nucleotides read TGTGCCAGCAGCCAAGTGACCGGTCAGCCCCAGCATTTT. Translation gives CASSQVTGQPQHF. The whole variable domain, filled in from reference TRBV3-1 and TRBJ1-5, reads DTAVSQTPKYLVTQMGNDKSIKCEQNLGHDTMYWYKQDSKKFLKIMFSYNNKELIINETVPNRFSPKSPDKAHLNLHINSLELGDSAVYFCASSQVTGQPQHFGDGTRLSIL.

Concerning this clonotype: A read error may produce the germline difference seen at one junction end. The CDR3 reads CSSGFGGEEVGYTF. CDR3 bases: TGTTCCAGCGGTTTTGGGGGCGAGGAGGTGGGCTACACCTTC. The rearrangement links TRBV28 to TRBJ1-2; D possibly corresponds to TRBD1 (6 bases). Germline V gene sequence: CDR1 MDHEN, CDR2 SYDVKM. The CDR3 has 14 amino acids.

This chain connects TRBV5-1 to TRBJ1-2; 8 bases agree with TRBD1. The CDR3 runs to 14 residues. Germline V gene sequence: CDR1 SGHRS, CDR2 YFSETQ. The V gene end was trimmed by 2 bases and the J gene end by 9 bases; junction bases not matched to a gene: 9. CDR3 sequence (DNA): TGCGCCAGCAGCTTCTCTCCGGGACAGGCGAGCTACACCTTC. Residues: CASSFSPGQASYTF.

To note about this clonotype: A much more abundant neighbour one base away suggests this may be a read error. The V gene is TRBV20-1, the J gene TRBJ2-5; D may be TRBD2 (6 bases). The CDR3 contains 14 residues. Germline V gives CDR1 DFQATT, CDR2 SNEGSKA (reference sequence). CDR3 loop: CSAIERVLAETRYF. The DNA of the CDR3 is TGCAGTGCCATAGAGCGGGTACTAGCAGAGACCCGGTACTTC.

This clonotype has at least ten counts. The V call is TRBV24-1, the J call TRBJ2-3; no clear D gene. The CDR3 contains 14 residues. Between the trimmed V and J ends, which lost 10 bases and 6 bases, there was a span of 19 bases. The germline V gene has CDR1 KGHDR and CDR2 SFDVKD. Written as DNA, the CDR3 is TGTGCCACAGCATCGGGCACGGCGAGGGATACGCAGTATTTT. Protein product: CATASGTARDTQYF.

The rearrangement joins TRBV14 to TRBJ1-2; the D is unclear. V was shortened by 4 bases and J by 3 bases, with 6 bases between the two germline ends. The CDR3 length is 12 residues. Per the germline V gene, CDR1 is SGHDN and CDR2 is FVKESK. CDR3 sequence (DNA): TGTGCCAGCAGCCGCACGGACTATGGCTACACCTTC. Translation: CASSRTDYGYTF.

In this sample, this clonotype turned up a few times. The V call is TRBV29-1, the J call TRBJ1-1; D call uncertain. Trimming took off 4 bases at V and 2 bases at J, with 11 bases between the two ends. In germline, CDR1 is SQVTM, CDR2 ANQGSEA. There are 13 residues in the CDR3. The CDR3 sequence: CSVASSFNTEAFF. Written as DNA, the CDR3 is TGCAGCGTTGCCTCCAGCTTTAACACTGAAGCTTTCTTT.

At least ten counts were recorded for this clonotype. The chain uses TRBV28 and TRBJ2-1, with D perhaps matching TRBD1 (6 bases). The germline V and J ends were trimmed by 7 bases and 5 bases, with 15 bases remaining between them. The CDR3 totals 14 residues. Germline V CDR1 and CDR2: MDHEN, SYDVKM. The CDR3 nucleotides are TGTGCCAGCACCACGACAGGCGGTAACAATGAGCAGTTCTTC. Its protein product is CASTTTGGNNEQFF.

On this clonotype: A much larger clone sits a single nucleotide away, making a read error possible. This sequence joins TRBV5-5 and TRBJ2-7, with 7 bases that match TRBD1. This CDR3 region has 15 residues. Germline V gene lookup returns CDR1 SGHKS and CDR2 YYEKEE (reference sequence). The V and J ends lost 1 base and 7 bases, in that order; junction bases with no gene match: 11. The CDR3: CASSLSGQTRWEQYF. In nucleotides, the CDR3 is TGTGCCAGCAGCTTGTCGGGACAGACCCGGTGGGAGCAGTACTTC. Full variable domain (outside the CDR3, taken from reference TRBV5-5 and TRBJ2-7): DAGVTQSPTHLIKTRGQQVTLRCSPISGHKSVSWYQQVLGQGPQFIFQYYEKEERGRGNFPDRFSARQFPNYSSELNVNALLLGDSALYLCASSLSGQTRWEQYFGPGTRLTVT.

The V and J genes are TRBV12-3 or TRBV12-4 and TRBJ1-1; D call uncertain. V was shortened by 5 bases and J by 3 bases, with 13 bases between the two germline ends. The CDR3 is 14 residues long. DNA of the CDR3: TGTGCCAGCAGTATCATGGGATCCTACACTGAAGCTTTCTTT. Protein product: CASSIMGSYTEAFF.

This clonotype was recorded at least ten times. J is TRBJ1-1 and V is TRBV18; D gene uncertain. The CDR3 consists of 14 residues. Between the trimmed V and J ends, which lost 3 bases and 2 bases, there was a span of 10 bases. Germline CDR1 KGHSH, CDR2 LQKENI. The CDR3 DNA reads as TGTGCCAGCTCACCCAGATTCCCCAACACTGAAGCTTTCTTT. Translation: CASSPRFPNTEAFF.

The chain has TRBV3-1 and TRBJ2-7; D tentatively reads TRBD1 or TRBD2 (5 bases each). Per germline, CDR1 LGHDT and CDR2 YNNKEL (reference sequence). The length of the CDR3 is 14 residues. Trimming shortened V by 6 bases and J by 10 bases, and 22 bases separated the two germline ends. The CDR3 DNA is TGTGCCAGCAGTCCGGGGCAGTGTCCCTCCGATCAGTACTTC. Translation gives CASSPGQCPSDQYF.

This clonotype was recorded many times. This chain joins TRBV27 and TRBJ2-5; 10 bases line up with TRBD2. CDR1 and CDR2 (germline): MNHEY, SMNVEV (reference sequence). After removal of 4 bases from V and 4 bases from J, the junction contained 3 bases not matched to a gene. The CDR3 is made up of 14 amino acids. The CDR3 spells CASSSLAGVETQYF. The DNA for the CDR3 is TGTGCCAGCAGTTCCCTAGCGGGAGTAGAGACCCAGTACTTC.

This clonotype was seen ten or more times. The chain has TRBV28 and TRBJ1-6; TRBD1 is a possible D gene (5 bases). Germline V lookup: CDR1 MDHEN, CDR2 SYDVKM. The V gene lost 5 bases and the J gene lost 0 bases, with 11 bases spanning the gap. This CDR3 is 16 amino acids long. The CDR3 sequence: CASSLSGGSYNSPLHF. CDR3 coding DNA: TGTGCCAGCAGTCTGTCGGGGGGCTCCTATAATTCACCCCTCCACTTT.

Ten or more counts support this clonotype. This chain links TRBV28 with TRBJ1-1, with 9 bases identical to TRBD1. The germline V gene has CDR1 MDHEN and CDR2 SYDVKM. With 5 bases clipped from V and 8 bases from J, the junction kept 6 bases outside the gene matches. The length of the CDR3 is 13 residues. The CDR3 DNA reads TGTGCCAGCAGTCTTGGACAGGGGTCAGAAGCTTTCTTT. Residues: CASSLGQGSEAFF.

The sample holds many counts of this clonotype. This rearrangement joins TRBV27 to TRBJ1-2; no firm D call. The V gene lost 6 bases and the J gene lost 4 bases, with 12 bases spanning the gap. The V gene's germline CDR1 is MNHEY and CDR2 SMNVEV (reference sequence). This CDR3 is 13 amino acids long. CDR3 sequence (DNA): TGTGCCAGCAGCCGCCAACCCACCTATGGCTACACCTTC. Translation gives CASSRQPTYGYTF.

This clonotype was found once. One junction end does not reproduce the germline sequence, and a read error may be involved. The rearrangement links TRBV18 to TRBJ1-1; D perhaps matches TRBD1 (5 bases). Germline V gene sequence: CDR1 KGHSH, CDR2 LQKENI. The CDR3 runs to 11 residues. In DNA, the CDR3 is TGTTCCAGCTCACCAGGGCTGTGGGCTTTCTTT. Amino acid sequence: CSSSPGLWAFF.